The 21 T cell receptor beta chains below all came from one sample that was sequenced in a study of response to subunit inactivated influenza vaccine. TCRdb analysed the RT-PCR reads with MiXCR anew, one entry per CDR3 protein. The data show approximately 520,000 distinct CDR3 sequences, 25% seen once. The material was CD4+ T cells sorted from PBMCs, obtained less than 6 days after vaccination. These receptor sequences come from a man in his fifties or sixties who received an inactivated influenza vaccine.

The CDR3 nucleotides are TGTGCCAGCAGTGAAAAAGGACTATCACGACCGACTGGGACCCAGTACTTC. Protein: CASSEKGLSRPTGTQYF. This chain uses TRBV6-1 with TRBJ2-5; maybe TRBD2 (6 bases). The germline V and J ends were trimmed by 2 bases and 7 bases, with 23 bases remaining between them. The CDR3 spans 17 residues. The germline V gene has CDR1 MNHNS and CDR2 SASEGT.

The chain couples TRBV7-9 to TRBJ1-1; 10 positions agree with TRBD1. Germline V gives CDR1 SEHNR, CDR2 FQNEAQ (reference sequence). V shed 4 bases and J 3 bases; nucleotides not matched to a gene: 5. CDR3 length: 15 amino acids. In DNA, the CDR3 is TGTGCCAGCAGCTCGACAGGGGGCGGGCACACTGAAGCTTTCTTT. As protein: CASSSTGGGHTEAFF.

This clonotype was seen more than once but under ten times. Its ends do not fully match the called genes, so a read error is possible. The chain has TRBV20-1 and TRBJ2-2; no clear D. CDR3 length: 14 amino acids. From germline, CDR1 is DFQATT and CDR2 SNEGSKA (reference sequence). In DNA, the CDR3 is TGCAGTGCTAGGGTCTCTGGAATCACCCGGGAGCTGTTTTTT. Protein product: CSARVSGITRELFF.

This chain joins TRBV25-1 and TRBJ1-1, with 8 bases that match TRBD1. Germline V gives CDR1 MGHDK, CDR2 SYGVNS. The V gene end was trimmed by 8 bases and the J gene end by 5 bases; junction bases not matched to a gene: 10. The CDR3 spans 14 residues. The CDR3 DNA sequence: TGTGCCAGCTCAAAGGAACAGGGGGTGACTGAAGCTTTCTTT. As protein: CASSKEQGVTEAFF. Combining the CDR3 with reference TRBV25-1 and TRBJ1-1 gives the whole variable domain EADIYQTPRYLVIGTGKKITLECSQTMGHDKMYWYQQDPGMELHLIHYSYGVNSTEKGDLSSESTVSRIRTEHFPLTLESARPSHTSQYLCASSKEQGVTEAFFGQGTRLTVV.

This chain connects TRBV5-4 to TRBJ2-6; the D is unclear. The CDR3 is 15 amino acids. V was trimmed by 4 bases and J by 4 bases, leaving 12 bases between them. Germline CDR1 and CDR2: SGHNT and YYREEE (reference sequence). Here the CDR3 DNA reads TGTGCCAGCAGCCCTTTTGGATCCGGGGCCAACGTCCTGACTTTC. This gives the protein CASSPFGSGANVLTF.

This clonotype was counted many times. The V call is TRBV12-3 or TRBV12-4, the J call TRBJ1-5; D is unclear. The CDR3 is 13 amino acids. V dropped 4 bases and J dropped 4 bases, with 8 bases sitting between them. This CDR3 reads CASSYQGNQPQHF. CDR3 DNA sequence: TGTGCCAGCAGTTACCAAGGGAATCAGCCCCAGCATTTT.

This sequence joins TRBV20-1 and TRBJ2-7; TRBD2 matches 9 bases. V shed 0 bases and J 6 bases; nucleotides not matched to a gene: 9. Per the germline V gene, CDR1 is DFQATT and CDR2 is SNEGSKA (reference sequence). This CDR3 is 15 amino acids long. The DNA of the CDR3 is TGCAGTGCTAGAGACGGGACTAGCAGCATAAGCGAGCAGTACTTC. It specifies CSARDGTSSISEQYF.

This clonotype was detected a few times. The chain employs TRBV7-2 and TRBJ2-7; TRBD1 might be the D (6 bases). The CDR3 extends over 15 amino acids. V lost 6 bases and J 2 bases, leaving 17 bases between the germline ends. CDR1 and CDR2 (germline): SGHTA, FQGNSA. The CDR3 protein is CASSYRDLRTYEQYF. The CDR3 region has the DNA TGTGCCAGCAGTTACAGGGACCTAAGAACCTACGAGCAGTACTTC.

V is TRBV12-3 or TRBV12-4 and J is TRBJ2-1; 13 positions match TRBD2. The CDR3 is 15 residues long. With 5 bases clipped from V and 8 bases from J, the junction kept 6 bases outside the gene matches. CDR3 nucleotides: TGTGCCAGCAGTCGGACTAGCGGGAGCCCCCATGAGCAGTTCTTC. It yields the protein CASSRTSGSPHEQFF.

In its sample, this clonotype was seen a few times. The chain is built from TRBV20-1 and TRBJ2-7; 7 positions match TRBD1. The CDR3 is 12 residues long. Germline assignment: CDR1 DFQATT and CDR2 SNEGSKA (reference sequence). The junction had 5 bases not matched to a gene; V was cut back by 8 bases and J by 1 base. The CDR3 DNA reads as TGCAGTACAGGACAGGTGTCCTACGAGCAGTACTTC. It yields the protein CSTGQVSYEQYF.

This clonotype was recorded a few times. The CDR3 nucleotides read TGCGCCAGCAGCCTAGACCGCGGAGGGCGGGAGCTGTTTTTT. Translating it yields CASSLDRGGRELFF. The V call is TRBV4-1, the J call TRBJ2-2, with D possibly TRBD2 on 6 matching bases. V lost 4 bases and J lost 9, with 15 bases in between. From germline, CDR1 is MGHRA and CDR2 YSYEKL. There are 14 residues in the CDR3.

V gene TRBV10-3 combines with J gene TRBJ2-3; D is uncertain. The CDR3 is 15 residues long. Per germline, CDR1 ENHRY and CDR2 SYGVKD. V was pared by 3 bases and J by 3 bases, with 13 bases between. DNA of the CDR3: TGTGCCATCAGTGACCCGATGGGTCCGACAGATACGCAGTATTTT. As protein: CAISDPMGPTDTQYF.

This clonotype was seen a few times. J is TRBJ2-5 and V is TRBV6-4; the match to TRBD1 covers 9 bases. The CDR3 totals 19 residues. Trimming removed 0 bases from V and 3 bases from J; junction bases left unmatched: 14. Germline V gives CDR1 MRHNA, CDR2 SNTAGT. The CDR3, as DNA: TGTGCCAGCAGTGACTCGAGGGTTGGGACGACAGGGGGTAAAGAGACCCAGTACTTC. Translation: CASSDSRVGTTGGKETQYF.

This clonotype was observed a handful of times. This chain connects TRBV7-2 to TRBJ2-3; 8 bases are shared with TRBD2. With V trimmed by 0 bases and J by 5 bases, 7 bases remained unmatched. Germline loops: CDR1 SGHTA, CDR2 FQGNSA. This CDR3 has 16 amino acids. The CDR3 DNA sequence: TGTGCCAGCAGCTTAGCTGTCGGGGGGGGACAAGATACGCAGTATTTT. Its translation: CASSLAVGGGQDTQYF.

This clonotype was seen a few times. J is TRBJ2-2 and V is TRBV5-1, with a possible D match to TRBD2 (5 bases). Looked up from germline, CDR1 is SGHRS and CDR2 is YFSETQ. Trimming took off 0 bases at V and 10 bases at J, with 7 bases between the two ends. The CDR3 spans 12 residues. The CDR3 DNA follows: TGCGCCAGCAGCTTGGTAGCGACGGAGCTGTTTTTT. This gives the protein CASSLVATELFF.

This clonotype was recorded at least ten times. CDR3 coding DNA: TGCAGTGCTAGAGCCTCTCTGTCGACGAAAGTCTACGAGCAGTACTTC. This encodes CSARASLSTKVYEQYF. The chain combines TRBV20-1 with TRBJ2-7; D gene ambiguous. Germline CDR1 and CDR2: DFQATT and SNEGSKA (reference sequence). The CDR3 has 16 amino acids. Trimming left V 1 base short and J 3 bases short, with 19 bases between.

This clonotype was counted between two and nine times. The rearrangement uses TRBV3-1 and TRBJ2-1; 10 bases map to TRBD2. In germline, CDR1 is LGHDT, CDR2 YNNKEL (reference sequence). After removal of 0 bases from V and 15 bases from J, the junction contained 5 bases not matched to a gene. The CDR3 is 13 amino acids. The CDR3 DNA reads TGTGCCAGCAGCCAAGATCGGCTAGCGGGAGTGTTCTTC. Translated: CASSQDRLAGVFF.

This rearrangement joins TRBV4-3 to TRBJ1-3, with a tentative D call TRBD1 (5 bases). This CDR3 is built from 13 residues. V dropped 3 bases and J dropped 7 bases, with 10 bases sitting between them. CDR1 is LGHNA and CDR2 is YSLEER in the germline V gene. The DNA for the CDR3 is TGCGCCAGCAGCCAGACCAGGGCGAACACCATATATTTT. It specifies CASSQTRANTIYF.

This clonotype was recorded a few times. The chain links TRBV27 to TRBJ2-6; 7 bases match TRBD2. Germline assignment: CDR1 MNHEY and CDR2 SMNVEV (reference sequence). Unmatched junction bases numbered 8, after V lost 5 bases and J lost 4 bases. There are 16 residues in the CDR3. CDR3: CASSHRGGIGANVLTF. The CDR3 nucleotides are TGTGCCAGCAGTCACCGCGGGGGTATCGGGGCCAACGTCCTGACTTTC.

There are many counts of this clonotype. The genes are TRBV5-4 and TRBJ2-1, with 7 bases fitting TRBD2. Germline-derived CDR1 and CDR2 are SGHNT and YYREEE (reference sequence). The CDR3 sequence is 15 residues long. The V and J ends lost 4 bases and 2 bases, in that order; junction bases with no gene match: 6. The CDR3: CASSLSGDPYNEQFF. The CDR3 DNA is TGTGCCAGCAGCCTAAGCGGGGATCCCTACAATGAGCAGTTCTTC.

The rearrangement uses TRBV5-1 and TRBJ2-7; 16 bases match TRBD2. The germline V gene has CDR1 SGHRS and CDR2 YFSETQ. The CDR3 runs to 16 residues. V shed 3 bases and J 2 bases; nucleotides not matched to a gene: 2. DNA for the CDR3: TGCGCCAGCAGCTCCGGGACTAGCGGGGGGGCCTACGAGCAGTACTTC. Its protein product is CASSSGTSGGAYEQYF.